A selection of T cell receptor beta chains follows, all from one sample in a study of shared clonotypes between healthy human individuals. The protocol was immunoSEQ multiplex PCR, while the TCRdb copy is restricted to in-frame clones and leaves out a portion. The data contain about 2.3 million clones, around 90% of them singletons. Input material: naive CD4+ T cells from PBMCs. These receptors all come from a man aged 18 to 29 in good health. Some clones in this sample may be carry-over from other donors' samples. Both conserved end residues are part of each CDR3. The D gene is left open where the match is weak. The size of a clone is reported for some rows only, either as once, few or many, or as a class for expanded clones.

CDR3	DNA	V	size	J	D
CAWSASGLQGREQYF	TGTGCCTGGAGTGCATCAGGGCTGCAGGGACGCGAGCAGTACTTC	TRBV30	.	TRBJ2-7	.
CASNPPRDRVYEQYF	TGTGCCAGTAACCCACCCCGGGACAGAGTCTACGAGCAGTACTTC	TRBV19	.	TRBJ2-7	TRBD1
CASSLSGGWSGYTF	TGTGCCAGCAGTTTATCCGGGGGGTGGAGCGGCTACACCTTC	TRBV28	.	TRBJ1-2	.
CASIPTGRTDTQYF	TGTGCCAGCATCCCGACAGGGCGCACAGATACGCAGTATTTT	TRBV28	.	TRBJ2-3	TRBD1
CASSYSPWGQGLSGANVLTF	TGTGCCAGTAGTTACTCCCCCTGGGGGCAGGGGCTCTCTGGGGCCAACGTCCTGACTTTC	TRBV19	.	TRBJ2-6	.
CASSHGGGASGYTF	TGTGCCAGCAGCCATGGGGGAGGGGCATCTGGCTACACCTTC	TRBV9	.	TRBJ1-2	.
CASSSGRSEEAFF	TGTGCCAGCAGTTCCGGACGGAGCGAAGAAGCTTTCTTT	TRBV27	.	TRBJ1-1	.
CASSPSIPGGQPQHF	TGTGCCAGCAGTCCCTCCATCCCAGGGGGTCAGCCCCAGCATTTT	TRBV25-1	.	TRBJ1-5	TRBD1
CASSLGLARSDTQYF	TGCGCCAGCAGCTTGGGACTAGCTAGGTCAGATACGCAGTATTTT	TRBV5-1	.	TRBJ2-3	TRBD2
CASSPPLRSPSYNEQFF	TGCGCCAGCAGCCCCCCCCTACGGTCCCCCTCCTACAATGAGCAGTTCTTC	TRBV5-1	.	TRBJ2-1	.
CASGWITSTDTQYF	TGTGCCAGCGGTTGGATAACTAGCACAGATACGCAGTATTTT	TRBV7-9	.	TRBJ2-3	.
CASSPAVGGYEQYF	TGTGCCAGCTCACCAGCGGTGGGGGGGTACGAGCAGTACTTC	TRBV18	once	TRBJ2-7	TRBD2
CASRPSGAQETQYF	TGTGCCAGCAGACCCTCGGGGGCGCAAGAGACCCAGTACTTC	TRBV7-2	.	TRBJ2-5	.
CASSVEGQPQHF	TGTGCCAGCAGCGTAGAGGGGCAGCCCCAGCATTTT	TRBV5-4	.	TRBJ1-5	.
CASLKTGGGNGYTF	TGTGCCAGCCTAAAAACCGGGGGCGGAAATGGCTACACCTTC	TRBV5-4	.	TRBJ1-2	.
CASSYSTASYEQYF	TGTGCCAGCAGTTACTCCACTGCCTCCTACGAGCAGTACTTC	TRBV6-6	.	TRBJ2-7	.
CASTKDRGYGKLFF	TGTGCCAGCACCAAGGACAGGGGTTACGGAAAACTGTTTTTT	TRBV6-1	once	TRBJ1-4	TRBD1
CASSLMDSHSEQYF	TGTGCCAGCAGCTTAATGGACAGCCATAGCGAGCAGTACTTC	TRBV7-9	.	TRBJ2-7	.
CASSPGLAAVGELFF	TGTGCCAGCAGTCCCGGACTAGCGGCAGTAGGGGAGCTGTTTTTT	TRBV28	.	TRBJ2-2	TRBD2
CASSEIRRGEKLFF	TGTGCCAGCAGTGAAATCCGACGTGGTGAAAAACTGTTTTTT	TRBV6-1	.	TRBJ1-4	.
CASSYSRGGPYGYTF	TGTGCCAGCAGTTACTCCCGGGGGGGGCCCTATGGCTACACCTTC	TRBV6-5	.	TRBJ1-2	.
CASYGFGLRDQYF	TGTGCCAGCTACGGTTTTGGACTAAGGGACCAGTACTTC	TRBV28	.	TRBJ2-5	.
CASRGYRGFAGELFF	TGTGCCAGCAGGGGTTACAGGGGGTTCGCCGGGGAGCTGTTTTTT	TRBV6-1	.	TRBJ2-2	TRBD1
CASSQVGLARDKNIQYF	TGTGCCAGCAGCCAAGTTGGCTTAGCGAGAGACAAAAACATTCAGTACTTC	TRBV14	.	TRBJ2-4	.
CASSLSGPTNEKLFF	TGTGCCAGCAGCTTATCCGGGCCAACTAATGAAAAACTGTTTTTT	TRBV7-9	.	TRBJ1-4	.
CASSQSDRGRETQYF	TGTGCCAGTAGTCAATCGGACAGGGGTCGTGAGACCCAGTACTTC	TRBV19	.	TRBJ2-5	TRBD1
CSVEVATSYEQYF	TGCAGCGTTGAGGTAGCCACCTCCTACGAGCAGTACTTC	TRBV29-1	.	TRBJ2-7	.
CASSGGSSYNEQFF	TGTGCCAGCAGTGGCGGAAGCTCCTACAATGAGCAGTTCTTC	TRBV11-3	.	TRBJ2-1	.
CSARGIEQFF	TGCAGTGCTAGAGGGATAGAGCAGTTCTTC	TRBV20-1	.	TRBJ2-1	.
CASSKRQAANTGELFF	TGTGCCAGTAGTAAACGACAGGCGGCGAACACCGGGGAGCTGTTTTTT	TRBV19	.	TRBJ2-2	.
CASSRNLEGAALTDTQYF	TGCGCCAGCAGCCGAAACTTGGAGGGTGCAGCCCTCACAGATACGCAGTATTTT	TRBV4-1	.	TRBJ2-3	.
CASSGRDRVGAFF	TGTGCCAGCAGTGGACGGGACAGGGTCGGAGCTTTCTTT	TRBV2	.	TRBJ1-1	TRBD1
CASSSQGSTGGYTF	TGTGCCAGCAGTTCACAGGGATCCACGGGGGGCTACACCTTC	TRBV6-6	.	TRBJ1-2	.
CSVLQGWDQPQHF	TGCAGCGTCCTACAGGGCTGGGATCAGCCCCAGCATTTT	TRBV29-1	.	TRBJ1-5	.
CSAREGASGPF	TGCAGTGCTAGAGAGGGCGCTAGCGGGCCATTC	TRBV20-1	.	TRBJ2-7	TRBD2
CASSLSDSGAGELFF	TGTGCCAGCAGCTTATCCGATTCGGGTGCCGGGGAGCTGTTTTTT	TRBV7-3	.	TRBJ2-2	.
CASSVGQGETNTIYF	TGTGCCAGCAGCGTAGGGCAGGGCGAGACAAACACCATATATTTT	TRBV9	.	TRBJ1-3	.
CASSLVLSGELFF	TGTGCCAGCAGCTTAGTTCTCTCCGGGGAGCTGTTTTTT	TRBV5-4	.	TRBJ2-2	.
CASSLGPAQYF	TGTGCCAGCAGCTTAGGCCCAGCACAGTACTTC	TRBV7-9	.	TRBJ2-5	.
CASSAMGQGNNEQFF	TGTGCCAGCAGCGCGATGGGACAGGGCAACAATGAGCAGTTCTTC	TRBV6-1	.	TRBJ2-1	TRBD1
CASSLASGTNEKLFF	TGTGCCAGCAGCTTAGCAAGTGGGACTAATGAAAAACTGTTTTTT	TRBV7-2	.	TRBJ1-4	.
CASVGADTQYF	TGTGCCAGCGTAGGGGCAGATACGCAGTATTTT	TRBV28	.	TRBJ2-3	.
CASSKRAGELFF	TGTGCCAGCAGCAAGCGGGCCGGGGAGCTGTTTTTT	TRBV28	.	TRBJ2-2	.
CASSPRGTDTQYF	TGTGCCAGTAGTCCCAGAGGCACAGATACGCAGTATTTT	TRBV19	.	TRBJ2-3	.
CASSNPWGSYEQYF	TGTGCCAGCAGCAACCCTTGGGGGTCCTACGAGCAGTACTTC	TRBV28	.	TRBJ2-7	.
CASSPDDTRRSAEAFF	TGTGCCAGTAGTCCCGATGACACCCGGCGGTCCGCTGAAGCTTTCTTT	TRBV19	.	TRBJ1-1	.
CAWNRFQYPNLYEQYF	TGTGCCTGGAACCGCTTCCAATACCCTAACCTCTACGAGCAGTACTTC	TRBV30	once	TRBJ2-7	.
CASRQGANEQYF	TGTGCCAGCAGGCAGGGGGCAAACGAGCAGTACTTC	TRBV2	once	TRBJ2-7	TRBD1
CASSLDGSRGGDTQYF	TGCGCCAGCAGCTTGGATGGTAGCCGGGGCGGAGATACGCAGTATTTT	TRBV5-1	.	TRBJ2-3	.
CASSLGLKYEQYF	TGTGCCAGCAGCCTCGGACTAAAATACGAGCAGTACTTC	TRBV5-6	.	TRBJ2-7	.
CASSQDGGRGQETQYF	TGTGCCAGCAGCCAAGACGGGGGCAGGGGCCAAGAGACCCAGTACTTC	TRBV9	.	TRBJ2-5	.
CASSPTGGAGWEQFF	TGCGCCAGCAGCCCGACAGGGGGCGCAGGGTGGGAGCAGTTCTTC	TRBV4-1	.	TRBJ2-1	TRBD1
CASSPSHRVVQPQHF	TGTGCCAGCAGTCCCTCGCACAGGGTAGTTCAGCCCCAGCATTTT	TRBV28	.	TRBJ1-5	.
CASSLYYAVTPYEQYF	TGTGCCAGCAGTTTATACTATGCGGTGACCCCGTACGAGCAGTACTTC	TRBV28	.	TRBJ2-7	.
CASSRQGQTYNEQFF	TGTGCCAGCTCTCGACAGGGGCAGACTTACAATGAGCAGTTCTTC	TRBV18	.	TRBJ2-1	TRBD1
CASSLLGGDEQYF	TGTGCCAGCAGCTTGCTCGGGGGGGACGAGCAGTACTTC	TRBV5-4	.	TRBJ2-7	TRBD2
CASSLRRYSNQPQHF	TGTGCCAGCAGTCTCAGGCGTTATAGCAATCAGCCCCAGCATTTT	TRBV5-8	.	TRBJ1-5	.
CASSYRTSYEQYF	TGTGCCAGCAGCTATCGGACATCTTACGAGCAGTACTTC	TRBV7-2	.	TRBJ2-7	.
CASSWEGQNYNEQFF	TGCGCCAGCAGCTGGGAGGGACAAAACTACAATGAGCAGTTCTTC	TRBV5-1	.	TRBJ2-1	.
CASSLATGYSTNEKLFF	TGCGCCAGCAGCTTGGCTACAGGTTACTCAACTAATGAAAAACTGTTTTTT	TRBV5-1	.	TRBJ1-4	.